The sequence of this T cell receptor beta chain was determined in a study of blood T cell repertoires in COVID-19. Study-level background: The study drew acute and convalescent COVID-19 samples from the United States, Italy and Spain. T cells, B-cell-depleted T cells, or PBMCs provided the cDNA or gDNA that served as material.

The CDR3 loop spans 14 amino acids. With V trimmed by 3 bases and J by 8 bases, 5 bases remained unmatched. Germline V gene sequence: CDR1 ENHRY, CDR2 SYGVKD. In the original processing: Cell counts per sample came from amplifying reference gene primers. The protocol was immunoSEQ multiplex PCR, while the TCRdb copy is restricted to in-frame clones and leaves out a portion. The D gene and trimming were derived from the DNA, and the V and J assignments and clone size from that table. The sample includes 180,000 or so clones, about nine tenths of them seen just once. The clonotype originates from a man aged 65 to 79 with acute or convalescent COVID-19. Sequencing was carried out using peripheral blood. The chain employs TRBV10-3 and TRBJ2-5; 11 bases fit TRBD2. In DNA form, the CDR3 reads TGTGCCATCAGTGATAGCGGGGGGGCCTATACCCAGTACTTC. Amino acid sequence: CAISDSGGAYTQYF.